The clone carrying this T cell receptor beta chain is medium-sized in the sample. The antigen is unknown. The sample is drawn from a study of HIV-infected patients and healthy controls. Trimming removed 5 bases at V and 7 bases at J, with 12 bases between. This CDR3 is built from 13 residues. Germline V lookup: CDR1 MNHEY, CDR2 SVGAGI. Roughly three months, about 14 weeks, into antiretroviral therapy, follow-up blood was collected. Whole blood was used without fractionation, so all unsorted peripheral T cells were included. Study-level results: HIV-infected repertoires had significantly higher mean Gini indices than controls, possibly reflecting oligoclonality. Mean usage of eight alpha and eight beta V genes differed significantly in HIV-infected patients versus controls. Healthy controls carried many MAIT alpha-chain CDR3s, while HIV+ repertoires had few.

Approximately 510 ng RNA was reverse transcribed with alpha and beta constant-region primers. Using multiplexing indices, alpha and beta chain libraries were generated apart by chain-specific third strand synthesis. A 12-nucleotide barcode per molecule came from two concatenated random hexamers added pre-amplification. MiXCR, applied by TCRdb to the 5' RACE reads, yields one record per CDR3 protein. In the table there are about 7,200 distinct CDR3 sequences, about 9.4% of which are singletons. This receptor was identified in an adult with HIV infection. The sample was blood, taken during antiretroviral therapy. The chain uses TRBV6-5 and TRBJ1-5, with D possibly matching TRBD1 (6 bases). CDR3: CASSRGGLQPQHF. CDR3 DNA sequence: TGTGCCAGCAGTAGGGGGGGGCTCCAGCCCCAGCATTTT.